This T cell receptor beta chain comes out of a study of blood T cells in healthy people across ages. Study-level information: Using template switching, researchers captured about one barcoded beta molecule for each two T cells.

A J-beta primer mix and a sample-barcoded 5' primer were used in a second PCR of about 7 to 12 cycles. No fewer than 2.5 million CDR3-containing paired-end reads came from each sample. Via MiXCR, TCRdb re-called the 5' RACE reads, giving one row per CDR3 protein. The data hold approximately 2,000,000 distinct CDR3 sequences, with around 42% observed a single time. Every sample gave at least 6 micrograms of total RNA when it was extracted. The receptor was derived from a human donor in good health. The sequencing sample was made of blood.

The CDR3 DNA follows: TGTGCCAGCAGCGGGACTCCCGTTGGTAAAAACATTCAGTACTTC. Residues: CASSGTPVGKNIQYF. The chain recombines TRBV6-5 with TRBJ2-4; possibly TRBD2 for D (6 bases). CDR1 and CDR2 (germline): MNHEY, SVGAGI. Trimming shortened V by 6 bases and J by 4 bases, and 16 bases separated the two germline ends. This CDR3 is 15 amino acids long.